This entry lists 3 T cell receptor beta chains sequenced from one sample in a study of blood T cell repertoires in COVID-19. Method: immunoSEQ multiplex PCR; TCRdb's copy keeps in-frame clones and lacks some. The table shows under 150,000 clones, with roughly three quarters occurring only once. The sample taken for sequencing was peripheral blood. These receptors were collected from a woman of 80 years or more with acute or convalescent COVID-19.

The CDR3 sequence is CASSSYLSSGRVYEQYF. The CDR3 coding sequence is TGTGCCAGCAGCTCCTACTTAAGTAGCGGGAGGGTCTACGAGCAGTACTTC. The V call is TRBV28, the J call TRBJ2-7; 11 positions match TRBD2. This CDR3 has 17 amino acids. V was pared by 6 bases and J by 3 bases, with 13 bases of the junction left unmatched. Looked up from germline, CDR1 is MDHEN and CDR2 is SYDVKM.

The gene calls are TRBV4-2 and TRBJ1-2; D uncertain. Trimming stripped 1 base from V and 2 bases from J, with 8 bases between. Per germline, CDR1 LGHNA and CDR2 YNFKEQ. The CDR3 runs to 14 residues. The CDR3 loop reads CASSQAGGNYGYTF. Here the CDR3 DNA reads TGTGCCAGCAGCCAAGCTGGCGGCAACTATGGCTACACCTTC.

This clone was counted once. The chain uses TRBV28 and TRBJ1-2, with 9 positions matching TRBD1. Germline values: CDR1 MDHEN, CDR2 SYDVKM. The CDR3 is 16 amino acids. J gave up 8 bases and V 4 bases, and 14 bases lay outside the gene matches. CDR3 DNA: TGTGCCAGCAGTTCCGAACAGGGGGCAAGGAGGAAAGGCTACACCTTC. Residues: CASSSEQGARRKGYTF.